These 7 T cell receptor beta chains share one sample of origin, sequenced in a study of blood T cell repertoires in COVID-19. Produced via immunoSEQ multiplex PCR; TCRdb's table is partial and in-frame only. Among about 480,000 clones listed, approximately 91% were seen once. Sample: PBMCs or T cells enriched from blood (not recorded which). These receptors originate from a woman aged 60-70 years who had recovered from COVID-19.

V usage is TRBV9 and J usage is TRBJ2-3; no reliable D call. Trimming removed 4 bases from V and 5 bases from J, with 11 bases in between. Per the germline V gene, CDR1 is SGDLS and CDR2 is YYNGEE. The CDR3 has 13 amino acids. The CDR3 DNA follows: TGTGCCAGCAGCCCGCGAGGAGAAGATACGCAGTATTTT. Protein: CASSPRGEDTQYF. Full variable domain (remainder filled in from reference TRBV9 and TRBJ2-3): DSGVTQTPKHLITATGQRVTLRCSPRSGDLSVYWYQQSLDQGLQFLIQYYNGEERAKGNILERFSAQQFPDLHSELNLSSLELGDSALYFCASSPRGEDTQYFGPGTRLTVL.

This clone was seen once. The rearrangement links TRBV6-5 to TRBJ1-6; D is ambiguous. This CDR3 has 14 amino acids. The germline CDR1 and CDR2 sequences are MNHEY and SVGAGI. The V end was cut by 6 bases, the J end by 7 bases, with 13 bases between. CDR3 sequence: CASRREGYNSPLHF. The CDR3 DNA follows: TGTGCCAGCAGGCGAGAGGGTTACAATTCACCCCTCCACTTT.

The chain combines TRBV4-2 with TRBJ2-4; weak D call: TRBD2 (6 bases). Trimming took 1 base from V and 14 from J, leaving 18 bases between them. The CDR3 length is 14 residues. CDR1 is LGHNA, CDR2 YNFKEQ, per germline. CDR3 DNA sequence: TGTGCCAGCAGCCAAGTCCCGGACGGGGAGGTTGAGTACTTC. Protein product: CASSQVPDGEVEYF.

The CDR3 nucleotides read TGCACCAGCAGCTCCCGCGGATCCGGGACACCCTATTATAGCAATCAGCCCCAGCATTTT. It specifies CTSSSRGSGTPYYSNQPQHF. The genes are TRBV1 and TRBJ1-5; TRBD1, the table's D call, was not compared with the DNA. TRBV1 counts as a pseudogene. This CDR3 has 20 amino acids.

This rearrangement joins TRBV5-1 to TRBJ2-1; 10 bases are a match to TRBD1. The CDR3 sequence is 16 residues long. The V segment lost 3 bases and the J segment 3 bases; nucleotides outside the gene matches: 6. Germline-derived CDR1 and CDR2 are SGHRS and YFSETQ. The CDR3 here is CASSYSGQGIYNEQFF. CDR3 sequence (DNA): TGCGCCAGCAGCTATTCGGGACAGGGGATCTACAATGAGCAGTTCTTC. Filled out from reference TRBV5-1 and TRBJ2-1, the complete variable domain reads KAGVTQTPRYLIKTRGQQVTLSCSPISGHRSVSWYQQTPGQGLQFLFEYFSETQRNKGNFPGRFSGRQFSNSRSEMNVSTLELGDSALYLCASSYSGQGIYNEQFFGPGTRLTVL.

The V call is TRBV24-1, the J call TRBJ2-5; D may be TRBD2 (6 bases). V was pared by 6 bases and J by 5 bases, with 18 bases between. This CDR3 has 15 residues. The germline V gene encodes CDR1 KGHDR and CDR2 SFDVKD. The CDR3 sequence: CATSPSRGAWETQYF. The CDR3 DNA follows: TGTGCCACCAGTCCGTCTCGCGGGGCATGGGAGACCCAGTACTTC.

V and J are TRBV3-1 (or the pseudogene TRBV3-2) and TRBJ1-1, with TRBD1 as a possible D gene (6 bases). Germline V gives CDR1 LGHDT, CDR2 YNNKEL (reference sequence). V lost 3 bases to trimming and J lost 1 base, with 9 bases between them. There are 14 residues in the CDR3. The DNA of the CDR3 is TGTGCCAGCAGCCATTGGGACACGAACACTGAAGCTTTCTTT. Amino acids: CASSHWDTNTEAFF.